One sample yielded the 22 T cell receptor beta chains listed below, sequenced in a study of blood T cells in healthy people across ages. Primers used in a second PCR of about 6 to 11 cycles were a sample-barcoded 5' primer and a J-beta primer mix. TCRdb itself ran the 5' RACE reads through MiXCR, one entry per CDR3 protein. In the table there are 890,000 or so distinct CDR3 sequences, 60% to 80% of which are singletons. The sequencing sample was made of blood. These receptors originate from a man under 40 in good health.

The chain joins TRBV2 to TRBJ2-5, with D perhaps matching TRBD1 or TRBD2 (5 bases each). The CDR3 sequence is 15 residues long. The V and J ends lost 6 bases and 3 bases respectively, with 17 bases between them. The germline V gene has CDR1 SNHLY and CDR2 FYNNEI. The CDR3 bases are TGTGCCAGCAGAAATAACCGGGACCGTAAAGAGACCCAGTACTTC. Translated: CASRNNRDRKETQYF.

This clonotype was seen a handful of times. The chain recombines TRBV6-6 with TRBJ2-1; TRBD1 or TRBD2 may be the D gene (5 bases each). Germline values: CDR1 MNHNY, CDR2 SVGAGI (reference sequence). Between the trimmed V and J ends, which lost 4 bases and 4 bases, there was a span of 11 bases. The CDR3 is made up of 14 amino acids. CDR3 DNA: TGTGCCAGCAGTTCCGGGGCCACGTACAATGAGCAGTTCTTC. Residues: CASSSGATYNEQFF.

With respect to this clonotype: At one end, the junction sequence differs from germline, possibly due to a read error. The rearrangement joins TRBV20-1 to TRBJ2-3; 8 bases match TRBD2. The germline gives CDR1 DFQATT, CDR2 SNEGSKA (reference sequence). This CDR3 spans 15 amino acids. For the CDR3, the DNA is TGCAGTGCTAGAGGGGAGCGGGGGAAGACAGATCCGCAGTATTTT. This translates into CSARGERGKTDPQYF.

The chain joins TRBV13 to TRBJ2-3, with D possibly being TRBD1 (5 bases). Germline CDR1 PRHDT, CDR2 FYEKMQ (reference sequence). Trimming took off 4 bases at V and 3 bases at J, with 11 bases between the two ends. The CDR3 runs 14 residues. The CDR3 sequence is CASSSKGWTDTQYF. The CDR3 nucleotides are TGTGCCAGCAGCTCTAAGGGGTGGACAGATACGCAGTATTTT.

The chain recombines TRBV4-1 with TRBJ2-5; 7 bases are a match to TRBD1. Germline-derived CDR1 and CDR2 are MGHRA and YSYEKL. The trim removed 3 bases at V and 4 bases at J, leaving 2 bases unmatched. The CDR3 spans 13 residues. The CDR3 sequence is CASSQGQIETQYF. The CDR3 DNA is TGCGCCAGCAGCCAGGGACAGATAGAGACCCAGTACTTC.

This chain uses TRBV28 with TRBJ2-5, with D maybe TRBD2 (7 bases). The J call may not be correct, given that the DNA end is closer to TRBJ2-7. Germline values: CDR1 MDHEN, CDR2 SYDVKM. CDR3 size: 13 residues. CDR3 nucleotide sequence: TGTGCCAGCGGTGGAGGGGGGGGCCACGAGCAGTACTTC. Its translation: CASGGGGGHEQYF.

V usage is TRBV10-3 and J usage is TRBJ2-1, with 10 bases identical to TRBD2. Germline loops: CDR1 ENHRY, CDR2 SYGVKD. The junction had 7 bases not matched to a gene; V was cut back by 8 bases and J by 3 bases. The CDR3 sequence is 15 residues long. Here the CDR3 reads CAIEDSGGLYNEQFF. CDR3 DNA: TGTGCCATCGAGGATAGCGGGGGGCTCTACAATGAGCAGTTCTTC.

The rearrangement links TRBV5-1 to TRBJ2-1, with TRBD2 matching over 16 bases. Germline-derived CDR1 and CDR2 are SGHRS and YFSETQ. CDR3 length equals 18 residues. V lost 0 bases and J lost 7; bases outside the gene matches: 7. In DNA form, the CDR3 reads TGCGCCAGCAGCTTGGAACGGGGACTAGCGGGGGGGCTAAATGAGCAGTTCTTC. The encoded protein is CASSLERGLAGGLNEQFF.

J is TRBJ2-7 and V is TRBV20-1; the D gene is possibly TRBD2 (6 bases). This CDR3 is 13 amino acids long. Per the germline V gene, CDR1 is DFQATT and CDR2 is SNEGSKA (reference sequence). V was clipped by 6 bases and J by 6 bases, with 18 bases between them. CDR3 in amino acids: CSARSGMRGEQYF. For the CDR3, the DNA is TGCAGTGCCAGGTCAGGGATGCGGGGCGAGCAGTACTTC.

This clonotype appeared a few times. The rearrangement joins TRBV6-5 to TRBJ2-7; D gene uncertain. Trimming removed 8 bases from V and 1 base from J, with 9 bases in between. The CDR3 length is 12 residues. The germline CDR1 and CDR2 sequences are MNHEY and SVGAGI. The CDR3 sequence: CASAAGSYEQYF. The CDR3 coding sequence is TGTGCCAGCGCTGCAGGATCCTACGAGCAGTACTTC.

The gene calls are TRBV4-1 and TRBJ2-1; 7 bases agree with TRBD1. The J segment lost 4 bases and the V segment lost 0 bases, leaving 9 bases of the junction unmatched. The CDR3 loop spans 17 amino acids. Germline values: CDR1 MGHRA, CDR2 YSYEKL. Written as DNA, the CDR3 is TGCGCCAGCAGCCAAGATCCTGGGACAGATTATTACAATGAGCAGTTCTTC. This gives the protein CASSQDPGTDYYNEQFF.

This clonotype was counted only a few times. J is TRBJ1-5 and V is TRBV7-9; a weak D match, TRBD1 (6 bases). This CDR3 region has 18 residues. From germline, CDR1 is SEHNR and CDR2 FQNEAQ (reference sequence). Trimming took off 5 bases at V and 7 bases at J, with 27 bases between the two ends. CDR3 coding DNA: TGTGCCAGCAGCCACGGGACATCCGGGGTCGGGGGAATCCAGCCCCAGCATTTT. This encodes CASSHGTSGVGGIQPQHF.

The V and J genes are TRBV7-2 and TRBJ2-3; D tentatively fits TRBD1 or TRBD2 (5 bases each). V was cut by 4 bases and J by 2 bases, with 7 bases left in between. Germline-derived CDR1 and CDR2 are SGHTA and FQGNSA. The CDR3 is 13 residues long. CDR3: CASSWGYTDTQYF. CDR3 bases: TGTGCCAGCAGCTGGGGGTACACAGATACGCAGTATTTT. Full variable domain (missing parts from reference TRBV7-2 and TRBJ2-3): GAGVSQSPSNKVTEKGKDVELRCDPISGHTALYWYRQSLGQGLEFLIYFQGNSAPDKSGLPSDRFSAERTGGSVSTLTIQRTQQEDSAVYLCASSWGYTDTQYFGPGTRLTVL.

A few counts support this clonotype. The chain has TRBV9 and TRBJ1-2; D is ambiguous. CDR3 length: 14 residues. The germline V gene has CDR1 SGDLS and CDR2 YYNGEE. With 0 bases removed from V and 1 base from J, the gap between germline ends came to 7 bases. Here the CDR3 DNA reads TGTGCCAGCAGCGTAGATCTATTTAACTATGGCTACACCTTC. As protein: CASSVDLFNYGYTF.

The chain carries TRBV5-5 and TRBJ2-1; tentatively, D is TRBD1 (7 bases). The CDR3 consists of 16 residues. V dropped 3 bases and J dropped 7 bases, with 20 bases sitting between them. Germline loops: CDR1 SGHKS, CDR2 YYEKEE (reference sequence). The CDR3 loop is CASSYLRRGLVNEQFF. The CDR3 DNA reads TGTGCCAGCAGCTACCTAAGGAGGGGGCTAGTAAATGAGCAGTTCTTC.

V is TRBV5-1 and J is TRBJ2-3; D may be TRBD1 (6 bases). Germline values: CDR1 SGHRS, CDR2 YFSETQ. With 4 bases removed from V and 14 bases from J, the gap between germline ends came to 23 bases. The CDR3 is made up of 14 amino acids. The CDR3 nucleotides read TGCGCCAGCAGCCGAGACCGTGGGGGCAGATACGCGTATTTT. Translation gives CASSRDRGGRYAYF.

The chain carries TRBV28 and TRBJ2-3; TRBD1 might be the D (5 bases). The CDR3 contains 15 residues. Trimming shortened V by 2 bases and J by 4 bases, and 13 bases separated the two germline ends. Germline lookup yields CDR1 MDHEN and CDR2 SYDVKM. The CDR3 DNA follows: TGTGCCAGCAGTTTACCGGTCGGCAGGGCAGATACGCAGTATTTT. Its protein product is CASSLPVGRADTQYF.

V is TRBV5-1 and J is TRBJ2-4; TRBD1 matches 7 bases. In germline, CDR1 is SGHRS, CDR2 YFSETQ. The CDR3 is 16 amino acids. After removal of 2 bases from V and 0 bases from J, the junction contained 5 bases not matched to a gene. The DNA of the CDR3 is TGCGCCAGCAGCTTTAACGACAGGGTAGCCAAAAACATTCAGTACTTC. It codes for CASSFNDRVAKNIQYF. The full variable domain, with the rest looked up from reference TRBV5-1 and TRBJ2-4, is KAGVTQTPRYLIKTRGQQVTLSCSPISGHRSVSWYQQTPGQGLQFLFEYFSETQRNKGNFPGRFSGRQFSNSRSEMNVSTLELGDSALYLCASSFNDRVAKNIQYFGAGTRLSVL.

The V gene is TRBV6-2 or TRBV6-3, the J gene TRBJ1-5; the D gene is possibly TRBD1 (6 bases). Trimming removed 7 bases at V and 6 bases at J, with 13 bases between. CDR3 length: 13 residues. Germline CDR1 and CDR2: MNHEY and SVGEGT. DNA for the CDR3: TGTGCCAGCAATCAGGGGATTCGTCAGCCCCAGCATTTT. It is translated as CASNQGIRQPQHF.

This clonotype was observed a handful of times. CDR3 in amino acids: CASSLASRGYNEQFF. The CDR3 bases are TGTGCCAGCAGTTTAGCGAGTAGGGGTTACAATGAGCAGTTCTTC. The rearrangement links TRBV12-3 or TRBV12-4 to TRBJ2-1; D is perhaps TRBD1 (5 bases). The CDR3 runs to 15 residues. V shed 0 bases and J shed 4 bases, with 10 bases lying between them.

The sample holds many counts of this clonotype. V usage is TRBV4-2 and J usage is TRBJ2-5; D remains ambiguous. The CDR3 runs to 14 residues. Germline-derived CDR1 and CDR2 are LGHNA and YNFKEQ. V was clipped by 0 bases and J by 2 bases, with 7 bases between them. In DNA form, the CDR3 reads TGTGCCAGCAGCCAAGATTGGGGTCAAGAGACCCAGTACTTC. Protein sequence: CASSQDWGQETQYF.

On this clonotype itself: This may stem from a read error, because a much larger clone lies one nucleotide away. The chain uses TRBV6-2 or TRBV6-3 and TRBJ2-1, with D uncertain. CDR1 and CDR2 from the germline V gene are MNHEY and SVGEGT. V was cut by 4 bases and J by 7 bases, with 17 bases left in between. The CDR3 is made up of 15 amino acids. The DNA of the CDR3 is TGTGCCAGCAGTTTTTCCGTGGGCTCCTTAAATGAGCAGTTCTTC. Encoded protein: CASSFSVGSLNEQFF.